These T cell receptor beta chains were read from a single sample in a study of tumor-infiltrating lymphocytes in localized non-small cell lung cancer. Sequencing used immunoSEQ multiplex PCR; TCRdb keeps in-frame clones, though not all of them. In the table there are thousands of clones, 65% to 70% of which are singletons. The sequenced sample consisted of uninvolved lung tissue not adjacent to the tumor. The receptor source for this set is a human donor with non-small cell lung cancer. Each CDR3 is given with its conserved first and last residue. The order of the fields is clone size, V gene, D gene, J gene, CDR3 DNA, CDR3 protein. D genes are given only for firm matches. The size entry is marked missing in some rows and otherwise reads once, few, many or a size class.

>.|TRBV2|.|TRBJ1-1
TGTGCCAGCAGGGGGACCCCGGGGACTGAAGCTTTCTTT
CASRGTPGTEAFF
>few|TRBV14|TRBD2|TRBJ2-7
TGTGCCAGCAGGTCTTGGCGGGGGTACGAGCAGTACTTC
CASRSWRGYEQYF
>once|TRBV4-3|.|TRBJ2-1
TGCGCCAGCAGCCAAGAACGGGCCTCGGATGAGCAGTTCTTC
CASSQERASDEQFF
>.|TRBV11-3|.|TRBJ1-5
TGTGCCAGCAGTCCCGATCTTTATCAGCCCCAGCATTTT
CASSPDLYQPQHF
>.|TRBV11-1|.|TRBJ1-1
TGTGCCAGCAGCTCCTACGGTGAAGCTTTCTTT
CASSSYGEAFF
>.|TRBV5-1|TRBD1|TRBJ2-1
TGCGCCAGCAGCTTAGACAGGGGGTCCTACAATGAGCAGTTCTTC
CASSLDRGSYNEQFF
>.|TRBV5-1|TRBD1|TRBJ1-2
TGCGCCAGCAGCTTTAGGACAGGGTCAATGGGCTACACCTTC
CASSFRTGSMGYTF
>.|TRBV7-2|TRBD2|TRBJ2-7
TGTGCCAGCAGCCTTTGGACTAGCGGTTCCTACGAGCAGTACTTC
CASSLWTSGSYEQYF
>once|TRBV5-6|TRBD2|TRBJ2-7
TGTGCCAGCAGCTGGCTAGCGGGAGAAACTTTCTACGAGCAGTACTTC
CASSWLAGETFYEQYF
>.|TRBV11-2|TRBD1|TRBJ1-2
TGTGCCAGCAGCGCAGCAGGGGGGAATGGCTACACCTTC
CASSAAGGNGYTF
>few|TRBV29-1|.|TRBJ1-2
TGCAGCGTAGGAGAGCGGGATAGGGGAGGCTACACCTTC
CSVGERDRGGYTF
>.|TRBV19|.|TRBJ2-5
TGTGCCAGTAGTGCAGGGGCCGGCGGGACCCAGTACTTC
CASSAGAGGTQYF
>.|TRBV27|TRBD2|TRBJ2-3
TGTGCCAGCAGGTCCACTAGCGGTATGGAAGGGACGGAAGATACGCAGTATTTT
CASRSTSGMEGTEDTQYF
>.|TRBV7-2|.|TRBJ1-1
TGTGCCAGCAACCGGCAGATGAACACTGAAGCTTTCTTT
CASNRQMNTEAFF
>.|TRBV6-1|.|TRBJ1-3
TGTGCCAGCAGAGCGGGGATATCTGGAAACACCATATATTTT
CASRAGISGNTIYF
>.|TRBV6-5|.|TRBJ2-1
TGTGCCAGCAGGAGGGCAGGCACTTACAATGAGCAGTTCTTC
CASRRAGTYNEQFF
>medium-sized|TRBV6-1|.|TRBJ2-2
TGTGCCAGCAGTCCAGACAGGATGCGGACCGGGGAGCTGTTTTTT
CASSPDRMRTGELFF
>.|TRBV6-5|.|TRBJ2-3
TGTGCCAGCACCCGAAAACTTTCCGGCGCAGATACGCAGTATTTT
CASTRKLSGADTQYF
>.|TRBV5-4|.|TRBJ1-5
TGTGCCAGCAGCTTGGACCTAGGGGATCAGCCCCAGCATTTT
CASSLDLGDQPQHF
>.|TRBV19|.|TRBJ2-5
TGTGCCAGTAGCTCTATAACCCGAGGGGAGACCCAGTACTTC
CASSSITRGETQYF
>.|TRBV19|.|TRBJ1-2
TGTGCCAGTAGTGAAAGGGTCACTATGGGCTACACCTTC
CASSERVTMGYTF
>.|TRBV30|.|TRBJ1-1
TGTGCCTGGAGTCCGGGGGTGAACACTGAAGCTTTCTTT
CAWSPGVNTEAFF
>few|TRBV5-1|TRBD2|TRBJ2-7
TGCGCCAGCAGCTCATATAGCGGGAGTCTAAGGGGTCGGTACTTC
CASSSYSGSLRGRYF
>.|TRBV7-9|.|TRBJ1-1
TGTGCCAGCAGCTTACAAGGGGAAGCTTTCTTT
CASSLQGEAFF
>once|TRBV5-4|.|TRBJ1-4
TGTGCCAGCAGCCTATGGACCGGACGGAAAATTTCGGAAAAACTGTTTTTT
CASSLWTGRKISEKLFF
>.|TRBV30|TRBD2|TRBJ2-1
TGTGCCTGGAGTGTACGGGGGGATGAGCAGTTCTTC
CAWSVRGDEQFF
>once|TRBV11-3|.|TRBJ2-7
TGTGCCAGCAGCCTTGATGGGGGGCGCGAGCAGTACTTC
CASSLDGGREQYF
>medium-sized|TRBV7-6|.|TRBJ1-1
TGTGCCAGCAGCAGATCCGGGGCTGAAGCTTTCTTT
CASSRSGAEAFF